The 22 T cell receptor beta chains below all came from one sample that was sequenced in a study of cytomegalovirus exposure and HLA in healthy donors. Sequencing was performed with immunoSEQ multiplex PCR; in TCRdb, only in-frame clones are kept and a portion is missing. The data show under 95,000 clones, over 85% seen once. Sequencing input: PBMCs. The receptors here all came from a woman aged 18-29 years in good health and CMV-seronegative.

The chain uses TRBV2 and TRBJ2-2; D gene ambiguous. Germline CDR1 and CDR2: SNHLY and FYNNEI. V lost 4 bases and J 4 bases, leaving 7 bases between the germline ends. CDR3 length: 13 amino acids. CDR3: CASSGQATGELFF. In DNA, the CDR3 is TGTGCCAGCAGTGGGCAGGCCACCGGGGAGCTGTTTTTT. Supplemented by reference TRBV2 and TRBJ2-2, the full variable domain reads EPEVTQTPSHQVTQMGQEVILRCVPISNHLYFYWYRQILGQKVEFLVSFYNNEISEKSEIFDDQFSVERPDGSNFTLKIRSTKLEDSAMYFCASSGQATGELFFGEGSRLTVL.

The chain combines TRBV2 with TRBJ2-3; 12 bases are a match to TRBD2. V lost 7 bases, J lost 2 bases, and 4 bases stayed unmatched. The CDR3 runs to 15 residues. Per germline, CDR1 SNHLY and CDR2 FYNNEI. For the CDR3, the DNA is TGTGCCAGCACAGGGACTAGCGGGTTCACAGATACGCAGTATTTT. This encodes CASTGTSGFTDTQYF.

The CDR3 here is CASSRELAAKETQYF. In nucleotides, the CDR3 is TGTGCCAGCAGCCGAGAACTAGCGGCTAAAGAGACCCAGTACTTC. The chain employs TRBV4-2 and TRBJ2-5; 8 bases map to TRBD2. Germline V CDR1 and CDR2: LGHNA, YNFKEQ. The CDR3 loop spans 15 amino acids. The V gene end was trimmed by 4 bases and the J gene end by 3 bases; junction bases not matched to a gene: 7.

This chain connects TRBV6-1 to TRBJ1-2; D might be TRBD1 (5 bases). V lost 4 bases and J 4 bases, leaving 16 bases between the germline ends. Germline CDR1 reads MNHNS; CDR2 reads SASEGT. CDR3 length: 15 residues. CDR3 sequence reads: CASSGLGGPIYGYTF. Here the CDR3 DNA reads TGTGCCAGCAGTGGCCTGGGGGGACCAATCTATGGCTACACCTTC.

The table lists this clone with a count of one. The chain has TRBV6-6 and TRBJ2-7; D possibly corresponds to TRBD2 (5 bases). The CDR3 contains 13 residues. The germline CDR1 and CDR2 sequences are MNHNY and SVGAGI (reference sequence). V lost 6 bases and J lost 3, with 12 bases in between. The CDR3 nucleotides read TGTGCCAGCAGGATCGATGAGGGCTACGAGCAGTACTTC. It yields the protein CASRIDEGYEQYF.

V gene TRBV30 combines with J gene TRBJ1-5; 7 nucleotides agree with TRBD1. The CDR3 runs 15 residues. V lost 5 bases to trimming and J lost 3 bases; unmatched junction nucleotides: 10. Germline V gene sequence: CDR1 GTSNPN, CDR2 SVGIG (reference sequence). This CDR3 is CAWGLQGDLNQPQHF. CDR3 nucleotides: TGTGCCTGGGGACTCCAGGGGGATCTCAATCAGCCCCAGCATTTT.

The V and J genes are TRBV10-3 and TRBJ2-7, with TRBD2 matching over 10 bases. Germline loops: CDR1 ENHRY, CDR2 SYGVKD. The CDR3 is made up of 16 amino acids. Trimming at V came to 0 bases and at J to 0 bases, leaving 2 bases not matched to a gene. In DNA, the CDR3 is TGTGCCATCAGTGAGTCGTCTAGCGGGGGCTCCTACGAGCAGTACTTC. Translated: CAISESSSGGSYEQYF.

The rearrangement links TRBV7-9 to TRBJ2-7, with 9 nucleotides matching TRBD2. This CDR3 has 15 amino acids. Germline-derived CDR1 and CDR2 are SEHNR and FQNEAQ (reference sequence). V shed 3 bases, J shed 10 bases, and the junction held 13 bases outside the gene matches. The CDR3 is CASSLDIAGELHQYF. In DNA, the CDR3 is TGTGCCAGCAGCTTGGACATAGCGGGAGAGCTTCATCAGTACTTC.

This sequence joins TRBV2 and TRBJ2-7, with D perhaps TRBD2 (6 bases). The V end was cut by 6 bases, the J end by 4 bases, with 10 bases between. The CDR3 is 12 residues long. Germline CDR1 and CDR2: SNHLY and FYNNEI. CDR3 protein: CASRRLVYEQYF. CDR3 in DNA: TGTGCCAGCAGAAGACTAGTTTACGAGCAGTACTTC.

The rearrangement links TRBV19 to TRBJ1-1; 11 bases agree with TRBD1. The germline CDR1 and CDR2 sequences are LNHDA and SQIVND (reference sequence). V was clipped by 3 bases and J by 1 base; unmatched bases: 4. CDR3 length: 16 amino acids. The CDR3 here is CASSIRDRGKNTEAFF. CDR3 in DNA: TGTGCCAGTAGTATCCGGGACAGGGGGAAGAACACTGAAGCTTTCTTT. The full variable domain, in which reference TRBV19 and TRBJ1-1 provide the parts outside the CDR3, is DGGITQSPKYLFRKEGQNVTLSCEQNLNHDAMYWYRQDPGQGLRLIYYSQIVNDFQKGDIAEGYSVSREKKESFPLTVTSAQKNPTAFYLCASSIRDRGKNTEAFFGQGTRLTVV.

This clone was detected only once. The V and J genes are TRBV7-8 and TRBJ2-2; D might be TRBD1 (5 bases). Trimming pared 5 bases from V and 5 bases from J, leaving 21 bases between. The CDR3 has 17 residues. The germline V gene has CDR1 SGHVS and CDR2 FQNEAQ. In nucleotides, the CDR3 is TGTGCCAGCAGCATCATCAGGGAAATGGCGCGGACCGGGGAGCTGTTTTTT. Translating it yields CASSIIREMARTGELFF.

This CDR3 is CASSSGLAALKLSSGANVLTF. The CDR3 bases are TGCGCCAGCAGCTCGGGACTAGCGGCACTCAAATTAAGCTCTGGGGCCAACGTCCTGACTTTC. The rearrangement links TRBV5-1 to TRBJ2-6, with 11 bases matching TRBD2. This CDR3 region has 21 residues. Germline CDR1 reads SGHRS; CDR2 reads YFSETQ. V was pared by 3 bases and J by 0 bases, with 14 bases of the junction left unmatched.

V is TRBV25-1 and J is TRBJ2-7, with a tentative D call TRBD1 (6 bases). This CDR3 spans 18 amino acids. Trimming shortened V by 9 bases and J by 6 bases, and 33 bases separated the two germline ends. Germline assignment: CDR1 MGHDK and CDR2 SYGVNS. CDR3 in amino acids: CARSKVRDNRWLLFEQYF. In DNA form, the CDR3 reads TGTGCCAGAAGTAAGGTAAGGGACAATCGTTGGCTACTCTTCGAGCAGTACTTC.

CDR3 nucleotides: TGTGCCAGCAGCGAAAGACAGGGGGGCTACAATGAGCAGTTCTTC. It yields the protein CASSERQGGYNEQFF. The chain combines TRBV11-3 with TRBJ2-1; 9 positions match TRBD1. Unmatched junction bases numbered 5, after V lost 5 bases and J lost 3 bases. CDR1 and CDR2 (germline): SGHNT, YENEEA. This CDR3 has 15 amino acids.

This rearrangement joins TRBV18 to TRBJ1-5; TRBD1 aligns across 11 bases. This CDR3 region has 16 residues. Germline trimming cut 6 bases from V and 0 bases from J; bases unmatched to any gene: 4. Germline CDR1 reads KGHSH; CDR2 reads LQKENI. DNA for the CDR3: TGTGCCAGCTCCTTAGGACAGGGGGCTAGCAATCAGCCCCAGCATTTT. As protein: CASSLGQGASNQPQHF.

The rearrangement joins TRBV13 to TRBJ1-1; D ambiguous. CDR3 length: 15 amino acids. The ends were cut back, 0 bases at V and 1 base at J, with 9 bases in the middle. Looked up from germline, CDR1 is PRHDT and CDR2 is FYEKMQ (reference sequence). CDR3 loop: CASSLGSYRNTEAFF. CDR3 nucleotides: TGTGCCAGCAGCTTAGGGTCATACAGGAACACTGAAGCTTTCTTT. Supplemented by reference TRBV13 and TRBJ1-1, the full variable domain reads AAGVIQSPRHLIKEKRETATLKCYPIPRHDTVYWYQQGPGQDPQFLISFYEKMQSDKGSIPDRFSAQQFSDYHSELNMSSLELGDSALYFCASSLGSYRNTEAFFGQGTRLTVV.

This sequence joins TRBV7-8 and TRBJ2-7; TRBD1 is a possible D gene (5 bases). Looked up from germline, CDR1 is SGHVS and CDR2 is FQNEAQ. The germline V and J ends were trimmed by 0 bases and 2 bases, with 23 bases remaining between them. CDR3 length: 19 amino acids. The CDR3, as DNA: TGTGCCAGCAGCTTAGCTGGGTTACGGACACACAGTACTACCTACGAGCAGTACTTC. This sequence encodes CASSLAGLRTHSTTYEQYF.

This chain connects TRBV11-2 to TRBJ2-3; D might be TRBD1 (7 bases). The CDR3 runs 16 residues. The V end lost 5 bases, the J end lost 0 bases, and 15 bases lay between the germline ends. Germline CDR1 is SGHAT and CDR2 is FQNNGV. CDR3 bases: TGTGCCAGCAGCCGGGGGACAGCTTCTAGCACAGATACGCAGTATTTT. This translates into CASSRGTASSTDTQYF.

The chain joins TRBV27 to TRBJ1-1; tentative D call: TRBD1 (5 bases). CDR1 is MNHEY and CDR2 is SMNVEV in the germline V gene (reference sequence). The CDR3 covers 13 residues. V lost 5 bases and J 5 bases, leaving 12 bases between the germline ends. The CDR3 loop is CASSDQGSTEAFF. The CDR3 nucleotides are TGTGCCAGCAGTGACCAGGGAAGTACTGAAGCTTTCTTT.

V and J are TRBV5-8 and TRBJ2-3, with 10 nucleotides matching TRBD2. J gave up 6 bases and V 2 bases, and 12 bases lay outside the gene matches. There are 17 residues in the CDR3. Germline-derived CDR1 and CDR2 are SGHTS and YDEGEE. CDR3 sequence (DNA): TGTGCCAGCAGCTTCGGGAGCGGGAGTAGCGGGGGGGATACGCAGTATTTT. It yields the protein CASSFGSGSSGGDTQYF.

V usage is TRBV4-1 and J usage is TRBJ1-5, with D perhaps TRBD1 (6 bases). V was trimmed by 0 bases and J by 9 bases, leaving 21 bases between them. The V gene's germline CDR1 is MGHRA and CDR2 YSYEKL. This CDR3 contains 17 residues. This chain's CDR3 is CASSQDRSSGAARPQHF. The CDR3 bases are TGCGCCAGCAGCCAAGATCGGAGTTCAGGGGCTGCTCGGCCCCAGCATTTT.

CDR3 in DNA: TGTGCCAGCAGGTCAGGGACAGACTACGAGCAGTACTTC. Its translation is CASRSGTDYEQYF. The V and J genes are TRBV7-8 and TRBJ2-7; 7 bases are shared with TRBD1. V dropped 6 bases and J dropped 3; count of bases not matched to a gene: 5. Per the germline V gene, CDR1 is SGHVS and CDR2 is FQNEAQ. The CDR3 has 13 amino acids.